A selection of T cell receptor beta chains follows, all from one sample in a study of technical replicates of blood from a few donors. Libraries were prepared by immunoSEQ multiplex PCR; TCRdb keeps only in-frame clonotypes and omits some of them. The sample holds 54,000 or so clones, roughly 94% seen once. Material: T cells isolated from PBMCs. Source of these receptors: a human donor in good health. CDR3s include the opening cysteine and the closing phenylalanine or tryptophan. The D gene is left open where the match is weak. The size field is filled for only some rows; it gives once, few, many or a size class.

clone_size d_call j_call v_call cdr3_nt cdr3_aa
few - TRBJ1-1 TRBV11-2 TGTGCCACCCGGGAGAACACTGAAGCTTTCTTT CATRENTEAFF
- TRBD2 TRBJ2-1 TRBV5-1 TGCGCCAGCAGACCGGGACTAGCGAACCTTGAGCAGTTCTTC CASRPGLANLEQFF
- TRBD1 TRBJ1-2 TRBV6-5 TGTGCCAGCGCTACAGGGGCCAGGTATGGCTACACCTTC CASATGARYGYTF
- TRBD1 TRBJ1-2 TRBV28 TGTGCCAGCAGCTGGACAGGGGATGGCTACACCTTC CASSWTGDGYTF
- TRBD2 TRBJ2-5 TRBV15 TGTGCCACCAGCATAGGACTAGCGGAGACCCAGTACTTC CATSIGLAETQYF
once TRBD1 TRBJ1-3 TRBV5-1 TGCGCCAGCAGCTTGCAGGGGGCTTCTGGAAACACCATATATTTT CASSLQGASGNTIYF
- - TRBJ2-7 TRBV5-1 TGCGCCAGCAGCGTACAGGGATTTAGCTACGAGCAGTACTTC CASSVQGFSYEQYF
- TRBD1 TRBJ1-5 TRBV5-6 TGTGCCAGCAGCAATTACAGGGGTCAGCCCCAGCATTTT CASSNYRGQPQHF
- - TRBJ2-1 TRBV9 TGTGCCAGCAGCGTCGGGAGCAGCTCCTACAATGAGCAGTTCTTC CASSVGSSSYNEQFF
- - TRBJ2-2 TRBV14 TGTGCCAGCAGCCACCTCAGGGGGGCCGGGGAGCTGTTTTTT CASSHLRGAGELFF
- TRBD1 TRBJ2-7 TRBV18 TGTGCCAGCTCATCAGGGGGCCTCTACGAGCAGTACTTC CASSSGGLYEQYF
- - TRBJ2-7 TRBV29-1 TGCAGCGTTGAGGTCAGGGGCTACGAGCAGTACTTC CSVEVRGYEQYF
- TRBD2 TRBJ2-2 TRBV7-9 TGTGCCAGCAGCTTTGCAGAGGGGCCGGGGGGCACCGGGGAGCTGTTTTTT CASSFAEGPGGTGELFF
- - TRBJ2-2 TRBV9 TGTGCCAGCAGCGTTTACGGCGGCACCGGGGAGCTGTTTTTT CASSVYGGTGELFF
- - TRBJ2-3 TRBV19 TGTGCCAGTAGTATGTATGCGGGGATGCTACGGGATGGAGATACGCAGTATTTT CASSMYAGMLRDGDTQYF
- - TRBJ2-7 TRBV5-6 TGTGCCAGCAGCCGAGTTCGTTCCGAGCAGTACTTC CASSRVRSEQYF
- - TRBJ2-7 TRBV7-9 TGTGCCAGCAGCTTAGATTTCCAGGGCATCGAGCAGTACTTC CASSLDFQGIEQYF
- - TRBJ1-1 TRBV7-3 TGTGCCAGCAGCTTGTCACAGAACACTGAAGCTTTCTTT CASSLSQNTEAFF
- TRBD1 TRBJ2-1 TRBV11-1 TGTGCCAGCAGCTTAGTTAGGGGGCCCCACAATGAGCAGTTCTTC CASSLVRGPHNEQFF
- TRBD2 TRBJ2-7 TRBV10-3 TGTGCCATCAGTGAACTAGCGGGGGGCTACGAGCAGTACTTC CAISELAGGYEQYF
- TRBD1 TRBJ1-5 TRBV7-9 TGTGCCAGCAGCTCCGGGACAGGGACCATCAGCAATCAGCCCCAGCATTTT CASSSGTGTISNQPQHF